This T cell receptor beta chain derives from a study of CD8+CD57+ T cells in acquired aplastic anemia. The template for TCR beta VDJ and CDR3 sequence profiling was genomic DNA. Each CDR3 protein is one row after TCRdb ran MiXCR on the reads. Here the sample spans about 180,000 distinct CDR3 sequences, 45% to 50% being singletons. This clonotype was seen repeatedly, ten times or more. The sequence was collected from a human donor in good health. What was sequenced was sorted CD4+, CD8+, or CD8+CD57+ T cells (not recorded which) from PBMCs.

This chain's CDR3 is CASSLGVSGNTIYF. The DNA for the CDR3 is TGTGCCAGCAGCTTAGGGGTCTCTGGAAACACCATATATTTT. V gene TRBV7-2 combines with J gene TRBJ1-3; D gene ambiguous. The germline CDR1 and CDR2 sequences are SGHTA and FQGNSA. There are 14 residues in the CDR3. V lost 1 base, J lost 0 bases, and 4 bases lay in between.